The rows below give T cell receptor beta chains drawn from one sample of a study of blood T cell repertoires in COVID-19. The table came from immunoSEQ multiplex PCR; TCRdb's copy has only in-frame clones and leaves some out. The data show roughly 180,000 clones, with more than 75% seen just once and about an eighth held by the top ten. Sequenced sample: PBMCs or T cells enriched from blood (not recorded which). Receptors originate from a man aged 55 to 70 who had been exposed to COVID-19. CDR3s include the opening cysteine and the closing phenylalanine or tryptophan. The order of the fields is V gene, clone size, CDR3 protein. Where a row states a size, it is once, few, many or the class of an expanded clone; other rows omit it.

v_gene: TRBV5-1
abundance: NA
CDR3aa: CASSPLAGTGGGSPLHF

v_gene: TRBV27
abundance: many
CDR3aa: CASRTSGARKRYF

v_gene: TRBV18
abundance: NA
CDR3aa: CASSPDRPDVYGYTF

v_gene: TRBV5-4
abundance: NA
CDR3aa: CASSPGTAQETQYF

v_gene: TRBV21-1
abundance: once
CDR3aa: CASTTTTRDRGPQYGYTF

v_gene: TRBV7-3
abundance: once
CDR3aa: CASSLIRANTGELFF

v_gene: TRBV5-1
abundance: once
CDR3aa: CASPRRHRAGQPQHF

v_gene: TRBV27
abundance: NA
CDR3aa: CASSPGRRPLGSLHF

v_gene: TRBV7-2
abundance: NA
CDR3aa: CASSLGQGANQPQHF

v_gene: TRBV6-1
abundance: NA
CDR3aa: CASSPGANYGYTF

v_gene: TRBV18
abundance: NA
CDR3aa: CASSPPTAYEQYF

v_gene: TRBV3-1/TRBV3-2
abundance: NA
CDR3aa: CASSQDPNGRGIQYF

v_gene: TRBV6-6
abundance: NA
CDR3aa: CASSYDSISGNTIYF

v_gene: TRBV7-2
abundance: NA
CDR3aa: CASSLVQGAYEQYF

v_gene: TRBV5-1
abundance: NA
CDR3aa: CASSLAGGEGNTIYF

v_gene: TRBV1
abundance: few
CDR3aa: CTSSPAREWQEQYF

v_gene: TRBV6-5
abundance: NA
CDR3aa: CASSYSSGRAADTQYF

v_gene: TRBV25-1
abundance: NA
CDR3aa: CASSELAGEVTQYF

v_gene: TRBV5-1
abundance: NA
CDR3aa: CASSLDYRTYNEQFF

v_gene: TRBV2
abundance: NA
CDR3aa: CASRAGQGETQYF

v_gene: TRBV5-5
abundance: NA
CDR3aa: CASSFRDSNTEAFF

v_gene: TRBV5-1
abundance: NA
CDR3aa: CASSSGQGTFEAFF

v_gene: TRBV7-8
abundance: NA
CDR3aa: CASSLKRDTEQYF

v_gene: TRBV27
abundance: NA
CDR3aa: CASSLSQGYTGELFF

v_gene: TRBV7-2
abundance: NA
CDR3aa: CASSLEGIQGEKLFF

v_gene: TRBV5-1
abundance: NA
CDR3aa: CASSLAEGGPTYEQYF

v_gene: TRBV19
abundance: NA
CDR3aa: CASTSQGTMNTEAFF

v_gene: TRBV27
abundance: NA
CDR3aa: CASSSPPYEQYF

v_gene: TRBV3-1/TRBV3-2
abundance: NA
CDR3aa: CASSQPRGEQYF

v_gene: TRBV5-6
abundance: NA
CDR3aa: CASSSYRRTGELFF

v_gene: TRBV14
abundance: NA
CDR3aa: CASSQKDRPSGNTIYF

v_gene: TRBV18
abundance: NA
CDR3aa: CASSPPRGEAFF

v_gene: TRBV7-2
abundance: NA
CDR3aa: CASSFPTSGASTDTQYF

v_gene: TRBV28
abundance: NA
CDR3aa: CASSPPDRFSGEQYF

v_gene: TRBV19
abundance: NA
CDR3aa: CASRTPGAYEQYF

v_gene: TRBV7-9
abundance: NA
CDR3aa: CASSSTGPGAKYEQYF

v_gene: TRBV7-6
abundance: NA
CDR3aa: CASSLARAGGFNEQFF

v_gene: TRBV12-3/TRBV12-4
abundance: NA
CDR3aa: CASSFVGASGYTF

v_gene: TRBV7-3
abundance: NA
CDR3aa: CASSPRTGPGNTIYF

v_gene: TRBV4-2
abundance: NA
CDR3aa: CASSQARRQGLRIGQNTEAFF

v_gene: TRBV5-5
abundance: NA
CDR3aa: CASSPRAGANVLTF

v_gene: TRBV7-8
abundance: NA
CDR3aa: CASSLVVGPGGTEAFF

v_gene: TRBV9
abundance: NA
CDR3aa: CASSVEQGEPYEQYF

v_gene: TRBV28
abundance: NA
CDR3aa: CASNAPPTNSPLHF

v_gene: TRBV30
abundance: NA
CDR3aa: CAWRSSGDYGYTF

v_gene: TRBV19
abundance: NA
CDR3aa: CASSTTGGSGQPQHF